These T cell receptor beta chains were read from a single sample in a study of identical twins. TCRdb processed the 5' RACE reads anew with MiXCR; each CDR3 protein has one entry. The sample has just over 500,000 distinct CDR3 sequences, about 20% seen once. This sample also belongs to another study, concerning T cells expressing NK-cell markers.

The sample taken for sequencing was CD4+ T cells sorted from blood. The receptors were sampled from a woman aged 18 to 35 in good health. Both conserved end residues are trimmed from each CDR3. Each record gives: V gene, CDR3 protein.

>TRBV5-1
ASRVQGRIGSYNEQF
>TRBV20-1
SAPGLLTDTQY
>TRBV5-6
ASSFFSGVRF
>TRBV27
ASRRTGAVSYEQY
>TRBV15
ATSSPHDSNYGYT
>TRBV12-3/TRBV12-4
ASSYVTHTQY
>TRBV20-1
SVSSGGAQETQY
>TRBV18
ASSPFNARGEETQY
>TRBV5-1
ASSPDRGHEQY
>TRBV18
ASSTLEDRAGNTIY
>TRBV18
ASSRDRFSEQF
>TRBV18
ASSPPVLAGSEQY
>TRBV20-1
SARGTTSGSQETQY
>TRBV5-1
ASSLAGVGFGIQY
>TRBV5-5
ASSLSWTENYEQY
>TRBV5-1
ASSLAGAGADEQF
>TRBV20-1
SAYKTGLEGYT
>TRBV20-1
SANRDEKLF
>TRBV6-2/TRBV6-3
ASSYSDLAGAPNEQY
>TRBV7-2
ASSLGTGFGYEQY
>TRBV5-1
ASSFFKGQGAYEQY
>TRBV5-5
ASSTKGAGSYNEQF
>TRBV4-3
ASSQVIGTGNTIY
>TRBV5-1
ASSGQLPYQETQY
>TRBV28
ASRRGDYSNQPQH
>TRBV7-6
ASSLNGAYNEQF
>TRBV9
ASSPGTSGRARPYEQY
>TRBV14
ASSPGVSTEAF
>TRBV20-1
SAFNRVNNQPQH
>TRBV7-9
ASSLAAREAF
>TRBV29-1
SVERQGNTEAF
>TRBV3-1
ASSLAGGTGKHEQY
>TRBV9
ASSVSGQGGRSYT